The 5 T cell receptor beta chains presented below share a single source sample, sequenced in a study of breast tumors, draining lymph nodes, adjacent tissues. TCRdb used MiXCR to reprocess the multiplex PCR reads, holding one entry per CDR3 protein. Of approximately 130,000 distinct CDR3 sequences in the sample, approximately 22% were seen once. The lymph nodes were axillary draining lymph nodes from breast cancer patients. Sequencing was performed on axillary lymph node tissue. Source of these receptors: a female donor with breast cancer. Some clones in this sample may be carry-over from other donors' samples.

On this clonotype itself: Just one base apart from a much larger clone, this may be a read error. V is TRBV19 and J is TRBJ1-3; no definite D call. From germline, CDR1 is LNHDA and CDR2 SQIVND (reference sequence). The CDR3 covers 16 residues. Here the CDR3 reads CASGIATWSSGNTIYF. The CDR3 nucleotides are TGTGCCAGTGGTATAGCTACATGGAGCTCTGGAAACACCATATATTTT.

About this clonotype itself: Just one base apart from a much larger clone, this may be a read error. The chain employs TRBV18 and TRBJ2-1, with D tentatively TRBD1 or TRBD2 (5 bases each). Between the trimmed V and J ends, which lost 5 bases and 10 bases, there was a span of 18 bases. The CDR3 covers 14 residues. Per germline, CDR1 KGHSH and CDR2 LQKENI. The CDR3 loop reads CASSGAGSSYEQFF. The CDR3 region has the DNA TGTGCCAGCTCAGGCGCAGGGAGCTCCTACGAGCAGTTCTTC.

This chain joins TRBV18 and TRBJ1-1; D gene ambiguous. The germline CDR1 and CDR2 sequences are KGHSH and LQKENI. Trimming removed 4 bases at V and 0 bases at J, with 6 bases between. This CDR3 is built from 13 residues. CDR3 DNA: TGTGCCAGCTCACGCGAAATGAACACTGAAGCTTTCTTT. Translation: CASSREMNTEAFF.

This clonotype was counted at least ten times. The CDR3 region has the DNA TGTGCCAGCTCATCACGTAGTGGCTATGGCTACACCTTC. It yields the protein CASSSRSGYGYTF. The chain carries TRBV18 and TRBJ1-2; D unclear. Per germline, CDR1 KGHSH and CDR2 LQKENI. Trimming shortened V by 5 bases and J by 4 bases, and 11 bases separated the two germline ends. The CDR3 is 13 amino acids.

The table lists this clonotype with many counts. The chain recombines TRBV12-3 or TRBV12-4 with TRBJ1-3; D is possibly TRBD1 (5 bases). This CDR3 is built from 15 residues. Trimming pared 7 bases from V and 2 bases from J, leaving 15 bases between. The CDR3 DNA reads as TGTGCCAGCACCGAAGGGCAGGGCCCTGGAAACACCATATATTTT. Amino acids: CASTEGQGPGNTIYF.